The sequence of this T cell receptor beta chain was determined in a study of beta chain features in type 1 diabetes. Study-wide findings and caveats: Fewer junction insertions and more nucleotide deletions appeared in type 1 diabetes patients. Across all four CD4+ subsets, people with type 1 diabetes showed modestly shorter TCRB CDR3s. The question left open here concerned HLA type influencing TCRB rearrangement.

Germline CDR1 MGHRA, CDR2 YSYEKL. Trimming at V came to 1 base and at J to 1 base, leaving 7 bases not matched to a gene. This CDR3 region has 18 residues. This clone was seen a few times. What it binds is unknown. The isolated RNA, all of it, was reverse transcribed, so expressed TCRB transcripts were what got sequenced. Assay used: immunoSEQ multiplex PCR; TCRdb lists only in-frame clones, some missing. The sample lists a few hundred thousand clones; 11% to 15% were seen once. The receptor comes from a man under 40 with type 1 diabetes. The sequenced material came from naive CD4+ T cells from blood. V and J are TRBV4-1 and TRBJ2-3, with 11 nucleotides matching TRBD2. CDR3 sequence: CASSQASLAGGRTDTQYF. The CDR3 DNA follows: TGCGCCAGCAGCCAAGCCTCGCTAGCGGGGGGTCGCACAGATACGCAGTATTTT.